This TCR beta chain was observed in a study of human T cells and chemical hapten exposure. Trimming stripped 5 bases from V and 0 bases from J, with 25 bases between. CDR3 length equals 20 residues. CDR1 and CDR2 from the germline V gene are SGHTA and FQGTGA. The time point: patch test 1, 2 weeks after DPC sensitization. Treatment denoted: therapeutic diphenylcyclopropenone sensitization with weekly scalp DPC. Turning to this clonotype: What it binds is unknown.

In TCRdb, the RACE reads were re-called with MiXCR into one record per CDR3 protein. The sample contains 150,000 to 200,000 distinct CDR3 sequences, roughly 15% of which appear only once. Regarding the study as a whole: No alteration of TCRs above 1 in 1000 frequency was seen with DPC sensitization.

This sequence originates from a woman aged 25 to 39 with alopecia areata. Some clones in this sample may be carry-over from other donors' samples. V is TRBV7-3 and J is TRBJ1-4, with a weak D call TRBD1 (6 bases). Specimen: whole blood, collected in connection with sensitization to the hapten diphenylcyclopropenone (DPC). For the CDR3, the DNA is TGTGCCAGCAGCCCGCACCACGGACAGCGAGGAAGATCAACTAATGAAAAACTGTTTTTT. Protein sequence: CASSPHHGQRGRSTNEKLFF.